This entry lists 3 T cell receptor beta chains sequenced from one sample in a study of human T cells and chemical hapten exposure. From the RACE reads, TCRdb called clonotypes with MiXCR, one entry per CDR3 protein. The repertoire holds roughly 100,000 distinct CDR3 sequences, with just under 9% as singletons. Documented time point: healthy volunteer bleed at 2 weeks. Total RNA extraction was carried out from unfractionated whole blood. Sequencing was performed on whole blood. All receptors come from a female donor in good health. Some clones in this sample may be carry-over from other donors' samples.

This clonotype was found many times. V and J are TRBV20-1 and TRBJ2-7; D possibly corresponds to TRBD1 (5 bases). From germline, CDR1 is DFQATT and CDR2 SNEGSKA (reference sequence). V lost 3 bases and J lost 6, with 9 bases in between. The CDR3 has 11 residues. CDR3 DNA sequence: TGCAGTGCTAGTCGTGGGGCCGAGCAGTACTTC. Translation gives CSASRGAEQYF.

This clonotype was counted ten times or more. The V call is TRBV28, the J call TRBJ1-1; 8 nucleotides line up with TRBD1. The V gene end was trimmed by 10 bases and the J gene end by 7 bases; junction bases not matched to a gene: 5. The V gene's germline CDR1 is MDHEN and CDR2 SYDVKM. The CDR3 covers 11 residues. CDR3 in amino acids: CATLTGDEAFF. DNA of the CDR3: TGTGCCACCCTGACAGGGGATGAAGCTTTCTTT.

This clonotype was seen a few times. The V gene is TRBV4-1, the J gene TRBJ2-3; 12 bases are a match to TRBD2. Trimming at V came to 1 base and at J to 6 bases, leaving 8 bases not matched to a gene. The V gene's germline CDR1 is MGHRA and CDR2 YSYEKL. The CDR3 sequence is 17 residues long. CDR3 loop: CASSQGRLAGGMDTQYF. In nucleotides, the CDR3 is TGCGCCAGCAGCCAAGGAAGGCTAGCGGGAGGGATGGATACGCAGTATTTT.